Below are 22 T cell receptor beta chains sequenced from a single sample in a study of radiotherapy plus CTLA-4 blockade in lung cancer. The data were produced by immunoSEQ multiplex PCR, yet TCRdb's version contains in-frame clones alone and is incomplete. This sample has around 37,000 clones, with over 70% found just once. Specimen: peripheral blood, collected from a patient treated with radiotherapy plus ipilimumab. All receptors come from a human donor with non-small cell lung cancer that progressed on radiotherapy plus ipilimumab.

The chain uses TRBV2 and TRBJ2-7, with D unclear. Germline-derived CDR1 and CDR2 are SNHLY and FYNNEI. This CDR3 region has 12 residues. Trimming stripped 5 bases from V and 1 base from J, with 6 bases between. In DNA, the CDR3 is TGTGCCAGCAGTCGGCTTTCCTACGAGCAGTACTTC. This encodes CASSRLSYEQYF.

The J gene is TRBJ1-1, the V gene TRBV6-4, with D uncertain. Germline-derived CDR1 and CDR2 are MRHNA and SNTAGT. The CDR3 totals 14 residues. V lost 6 bases, J lost 0 bases, and 11 bases lay in between. The CDR3 DNA sequence: TGTGCCAGCAGACCCACCGCATTGAACACTGAAGCTTTCTTT. It is translated as CASRPTALNTEAFF.

The CDR3 bases are TGTGCCAGCAGTTTGGACCCCGCTCGTGAGCAGTTCTTC. Encoded protein: CASSLDPAREQFF. V gene TRBV6-5 combines with J gene TRBJ2-1, with unresolved D. In germline, CDR1 is MNHEY, CDR2 SVGAGI. V lost 4 bases to trimming and J lost 9 bases, with 13 bases between them. The CDR3 covers 13 residues.

As for this clone: Lacking the conserved final phenylalanine or tryptophan, this CDR3 likely reflects a read error. It is unclear where the CDR3 begins or ends on the DNA, so no DNA is shown, and the CDR3 is as TCRdb lists it. This rearrangement joins TRBV10-3 to TRBJ1-1; the D segment call TRBD1 is taken from the table without a DNA check. Germline values: CDR1 ENHRY, CDR2 SYGVKD. The CDR3 length equals 13 residues, ends included. The CDR3 sequence: CAISSDRQRWVGI.

This clone was counted between two and nine times. The chain joins TRBV9 to TRBJ2-3; 10 bases line up with TRBD2. V trimming: 0 bases; J trimming: 6 bases; junction bases outside the gene matches: 16. This CDR3 region has 19 residues. Germline lookup yields CDR1 SGDLS and CDR2 YYNGEE. The CDR3 is CASSVVGFAQREGLDTQYF. The CDR3 coding sequence is TGTGCCAGCAGCGTAGTTGGCTTCGCCCAGCGGGAGGGCCTGGATACGCAGTATTTT.

This clone was seen more than once but under ten times. The chain has TRBV29-1 and TRBJ2-3; TRBD1 is a possible D gene (5 bases). Germline CDR1 reads SQVTM; CDR2 reads ANQGSEA. The CDR3 length is 14 residues. V was trimmed by 2 bases and J by 0 bases, leaving 9 bases between them. The CDR3 sequence: CSVERGRSTDTQYF. The CDR3 DNA sequence: TGCAGCGTTGAAAGGGGTCGCAGCACAGATACGCAGTATTTT.

This rearrangement joins TRBV29-1 to TRBJ2-2; 10 bases match TRBD2. The CDR3 spans 14 residues. Unmatched junction bases numbered 8, after V lost 7 bases and J lost 6 bases. CDR1 SQVTM and CDR2 ANQGSEA come from the germline V gene. This CDR3 is CSARAGGRAGELFF. The CDR3 DNA reads TGCAGCGCACGAGCGGGGGGGCGCGCCGGGGAGCTGTTTTTT.

The chain employs TRBV15 and TRBJ2-2; D is perhaps TRBD2 (6 bases). Germline CDR1 is LNHNV and CDR2 is YYDKDF (reference sequence). This CDR3 is 14 amino acids long. The germline V and J ends were trimmed by 5 bases and 9 bases, with 16 bases remaining between them. The CDR3 DNA sequence: TGTGCCACCAGCCTTCGGGGGAGCAGCCGGGAGCTGTTTTTT. Protein: CATSLRGSSRELFF.

The rearrangement links TRBV7-9 to TRBJ1-2; D is undetermined. V was cut by 3 bases and J by 3 bases, with 5 bases left in between. From germline, CDR1 is SEHNR and CDR2 FQNEAQ (reference sequence). This CDR3 region has 12 residues. Here the CDR3 reads CASSLKDYGYTF. The CDR3 nucleotides read TGTGCCAGCAGCTTGAAGGACTATGGCTACACCTTC. Drawing the rest from reference TRBV7-9 and TRBJ1-2, the complete variable domain is DTGVSQNPRHKITKRGQNVTFRCDPISEHNRLYWYRQTLGQGPEFLTYFQNEAQLEKSRLLSDRFSAERPKGSFSTLEIQRTEQGDSAMYLCASSLKDYGYTFGSGTRLTVV.

This chain joins TRBV9 and TRBJ1-2, with TRBD1 identical over 10 bases. Trimming at V came to 4 bases and at J to 5 bases, leaving 8 bases not matched to a gene. The CDR3 extends over 15 amino acids. Germline V gene sequence: CDR1 SGDLS, CDR2 YYNGEE. In nucleotides, the CDR3 is TGTGCCAGCAGCACGAGCGGGACAGGGGTGTATGGCTACACCTTC. It encodes CASSTSGTGVYGYTF.

The V call is TRBV4-1, the J call TRBJ2-1; possible D gene TRBD1, 6 bases. The V and J ends lost 3 bases and 9 bases respectively, with 9 bases between them. CDR3 size: 12 residues. Germline loops: CDR1 MGHRA, CDR2 YSYEKL. CDR3 in DNA: TGCGCCAGCAGCCATGGACAGCTTGAGCAGTTCTTC. As protein: CASSHGQLEQFF.

V and J are TRBV29-1 and TRBJ2-1; 9 bases align to TRBD1. Germline CDR1 SQVTM, CDR2 ANQGSEA. J was trimmed by 7 bases and V by 0 bases; bases with no gene match: 10. The CDR3 totals 16 residues. DNA for the CDR3: TGCAGCGTTGAAGATCCCGGGACAGGGAGGGAGAATGAGCAGTTCTTC. Encoded protein: CSVEDPGTGRENEQFF.

This clone came up once. V and J are TRBV7-7 and TRBJ2-2, with 8 positions matching TRBD1. Germline CDR1 is SSHAT and CDR2 is FNYEAQ (reference sequence). J gave up 4 bases and V 5 bases, and 9 bases lay outside the gene matches. The CDR3 runs to 16 residues. The CDR3 loop reads CASSPLTGVGTGELFF. For the CDR3, the DNA is TGTGCCAGCAGCCCATTGACAGGGGTAGGCACCGGGGAGCTGTTTTTT.

The V gene is TRBV2, the J gene TRBJ2-3; the match to TRBD2 covers 10 bases. Germline assignment: CDR1 SNHLY and CDR2 FYNNEI. This CDR3 is built from 15 residues. Unmatched junction bases numbered 6, after V lost 4 bases and J lost 5 bases. The DNA of the CDR3 is TGTGCCAGCAGTGCGCGAGCGGGGGGGGGAGATACGCAGTATTTT. The encoded protein is CASSARAGGGDTQYF.

The CDR3: CASSESSETQETQYF. CDR3 in DNA: TGCGCCAGCAGTGAGTCGTCGGAGACTCAAGAGACCCAGTACTTC. The rearrangement joins TRBV10-2 to TRBJ2-5; D gene unclear. This CDR3 spans 15 amino acids. V was trimmed by 0 bases and J by 2 bases, leaving 10 bases between them. Germline assignment: CDR1 WSHSY and CDR2 SAAADI.

The chain uses TRBV4-1 and TRBJ2-6, with no clear D. V lost 4 bases and J 1 base, leaving 8 bases between the germline ends. The CDR3 has 15 amino acids. CDR1 MGHRA and CDR2 YSYEKL come from the germline V gene. CDR3 nucleotide sequence: TGCGCCAGCAGCCCCCTCGGATCTGGGGCCAACGTCCTGACTTTC. Protein: CASSPLGSGANVLTF.

In the case of this clone: Other DNA sequences from this sample encode an identical CDR3 as well. CDR3 protein: CASSFTGGLSTDTQYF. Written as DNA, the CDR3 is TGCGCCAGCAGCTTTACAGGGGGTCTAAGCACAGATACGCAGTATTTT. The chain combines TRBV5-1 with TRBJ2-3, with TRBD1 identical over 8 bases. This CDR3 spans 16 amino acids. From germline, CDR1 is SGHRS and CDR2 YFSETQ. Trimming took 2 bases from V and 0 from J; bases not matched to a gene: 5.

The V and J genes are TRBV5-1 and TRBJ1-5; no firm D call. This CDR3 region has 13 residues. V was trimmed by 4 bases and J by 3 bases, leaving 8 bases between them. Per germline, CDR1 SGHRS and CDR2 YFSETQ. CDR3 DNA: TGCGCCAGCAGCCAAGGACTCAATCAGCCCCAGCATTTT. Translating it yields CASSQGLNQPQHF. Looking up the rest from reference TRBV5-1 and TRBJ1-5 gives the full variable domain: KAGVTQTPRYLIKTRGQQVTLSCSPISGHRSVSWYQQTPGQGLQFLFEYFSETQRNKGNFPGRFSGRQFSNSRSEMNVSTLELGDSALYLCASSQGLNQPQHFGDGTRLSIL.

The J gene is TRBJ2-1, the V gene TRBV28, with TRBD2 matching over 8 bases. The CDR3 length is 16 residues. CDR1 is MDHEN and CDR2 is SYDVKM in the germline V gene. The trim removed 2 bases at V and 5 bases at J, leaving 8 bases unmatched. The CDR3, as DNA: TGTGCCAGCAGTTTACAGGTAGCGGGAAGGCACAATGAGCAGTTCTTC. This codes for CASSLQVAGRHNEQFF.

This chain joins TRBV4-2 and TRBJ2-3, with no clear D. The V and J ends lost 0 bases and 0 bases respectively, with 7 bases between them. The length of the CDR3 is 15 residues. Germline V gene lookup returns CDR1 LGHNA and CDR2 YNFKEQ. The CDR3 sequence: CASSQEYGSTDTQYF. DNA of the CDR3: TGTGCCAGCAGCCAAGAGTACGGGAGCACAGATACGCAGTATTTT.

This chain joins TRBV2 and TRBJ1-1; D ambiguous. V shed 1 base and J shed 2 bases, with 8 bases lying between them. CDR3 length: 14 residues. Looked up from germline, CDR1 is SNHLY and CDR2 is FYNNEI. DNA for the CDR3: TGTGCCAGCAGTGAAGGCAGGATCAACACTGAAGCTTTCTTT. This gives the protein CASSEGRINTEAFF.

The rearrangement joins TRBV5-1 to TRBJ1-1, with D possibly TRBD1 on 6 matching bases. V was shortened by 4 bases and J by 0 bases, with 13 bases between the two germline ends. CDR1 and CDR2 (germline): SGHRS, YFSETQ. This CDR3 has 15 amino acids. In DNA, the CDR3 is TGCGCCAGCAGCACCGCACAGGGACTGAACACTGAAGCTTTCTTT. It specifies CASSTAQGLNTEAFF.